This TCR beta chain was found in a study of blood T cell repertoires in COVID-19. Across the whole study: Acute and convalescent COVID-19 specimens originated in the United States, Italy and Spain. From T cells, B-cell-depleted T cells, or PBMCs came the material, which was cDNA or gDNA.

Per the study methods: Researchers report that nucleated cell counts were estimated from reference gene primer amplification. The method was immunoSEQ multiplex PCR; TCRdb's version includes in-frame clones alone and lacks a portion of them. V and J calls and clone size are those listed in that table; D and trimming were worked out from the DNA. The sample shows some 19,000 clones, approximately 80% of them seen only once. Patients in Seattle were enrolled during active infection, then followed longitudinally. Material: peripheral blood. This TCR was sampled from a man aged 65 to 85 with COVID-19, enrolled during active disease.

CDR3 sequence (DNA): TGCGCCAGCAGCTTGGGACTAGCGGCGTACAATGAGCAGTTCTTC. It codes for CASSLGLAAYNEQFF. This rearrangement joins TRBV5-1 to TRBJ2-1, with 9 bases identical to TRBD2. Germline values: CDR1 SGHRS, CDR2 YFSETQ. This CDR3 has 15 amino acids. Trimming at V came to 0 bases and at J to 4 bases, leaving 2 bases not matched to a gene.